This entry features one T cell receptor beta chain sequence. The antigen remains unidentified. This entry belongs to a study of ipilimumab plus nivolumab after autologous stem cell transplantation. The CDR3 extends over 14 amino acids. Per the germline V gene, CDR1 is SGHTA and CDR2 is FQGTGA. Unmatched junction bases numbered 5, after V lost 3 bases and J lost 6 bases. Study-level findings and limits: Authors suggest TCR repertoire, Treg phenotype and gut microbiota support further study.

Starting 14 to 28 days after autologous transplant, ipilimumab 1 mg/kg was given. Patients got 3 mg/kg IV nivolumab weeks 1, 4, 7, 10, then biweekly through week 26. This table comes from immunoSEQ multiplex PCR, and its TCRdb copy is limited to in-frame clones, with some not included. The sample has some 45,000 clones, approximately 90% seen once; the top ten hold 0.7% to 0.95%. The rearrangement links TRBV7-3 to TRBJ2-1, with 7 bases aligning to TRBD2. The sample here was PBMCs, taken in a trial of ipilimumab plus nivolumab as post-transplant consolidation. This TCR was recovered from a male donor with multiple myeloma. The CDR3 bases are TGTGCCAGCAGCTTTTCCAGGGAGGGCAATGAGCAGTTCTTC. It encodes CASSFSREGNEQFF. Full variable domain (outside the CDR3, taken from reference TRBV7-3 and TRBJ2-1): GAGVSQTPSNKVTEKGKYVELRCDPISGHTALYWYRQSLGQGPEFLIYFQGTGAADDSGLPNDRFFAVRPEGSVSTLKIQRTERGDSAVYLCASSFSREGNEQFFGPGTRLTVL.